This section outlines one T cell receptor (beta chain) sequence together with its context. Its antigen is unknown. Nothing much larger sits one base from this clone, and base qualities are not available. Using the immunoSEQ TRB Survey service, rearranged CDR3 beta regions were amplified from genomic DNA with multiplex V and J primers. Survey-level sequencing depth of up to 500,000 reads per sample was used to keep depth equal across samples. Libraries were purified, pooled and sequenced on Illumina technology. The paper's data handling went like this. Productive clonality, sample overlap, pairwise scatters, CDR3 beta length, V/D/J gene usage and productiveness were assessed with immunoSEQ online tools. Calculated diversity was defined as the number of unique rearrangements divided by total templates, multiplied by 100, and Shannon and Simpson indices were computed as well. Principal component analysis was performed on Z-score normalized data with the R prcomp function and the ggbiplot package. Morisita's index was used to quantify blood-rectal clonal overlap within each subject. The table was pulled from immuneACCESS by TCRdb, which kept in-frame rearrangements only. Such tables lose some clones; where checked, under half of the loss comes from unresolved V genes, and the rest has no known cause. That table is the source of V, J and clone size, and D and trimming were worked out from the DNA. The sample table contains some 10,000 clones; only one count was recorded for around 90% of them. Around 7% of the sample comes from the top ten.

No immunosuppressive medication had been given to the ulcerative colitis patients before the diagnostic colonoscopy. A blood sample was drawn at the time of the colonoscopy. The Wizard kit (Promega) was used to extract genomic DNA from the blood and intestinal samples. The sample originates from a study of pediatric ulcerative colitis (dated by TCRdb to about 2019). Describing the broader study: Of the ulcerative colitis patients, about seven had pancolitis and two had left-sided colitis, and histology in every patient was consistent with ulcerative colitis. From 9 or 10 newly diagnosed, treatment-naive pediatric ulcerative colitis patients and a few non-IBD control children, paired blood and rectal samples were collected. The Pediatric Ulcerative Colitis Activity Index classified a couple of patients as having mild disease, several as having moderate disease and three as having acute severe colitis.

Results the study describes overall, beyond this receptor: For technical reasons, the blood samples of a couple of patients yielded substantially fewer templates, so those samples were excluded from the blood-rectal overlap analysis. Controls, mild-moderate and acute severe colitis patients were separated by rectal repertoire features, and reduced rectal diversity due to clonal expansions was observed in acute severe colitis. Significantly higher autologous blood-rectal clonal overlap was found in ulcerative colitis patients than in controls, which suggested increased T cell trafficking to inflamed tissue. Two rectal CDR3 clonotypes were detected in all ulcerative colitis patients and were not detected in any of the controls. With only a handful of individuals, the healthy control group was small. Because repertoires came from total lymphocyte DNA, patterns in rare subsets such as regulatory T cells may not be reflected.

Reading the germline V gene gives CDR1 SGHRS and CDR2 YFSETQ. The CDR3 contains 15 residues, cysteine and phenylalanine counted. The read is trimmed to its CDR3 DNA, 45 bases read in frame from base 1. After removal of 7 bases from V and 2 bases from J, the junction retains 10 bases not matched to a gene. The sequence is built from TRBV5-1 and TRBJ2-3, with 7 junctional bases fitting TRBD1. Source material: blood. The clonotype originates from a girl aged 5-17 years with moderate ulcerative colitis. The DNA sequence is TGCGCCAGCGCCATTGGACAGGTCAACACAGATACGCAGTATTTT. Protein translation: CASAIGQVNTDTQYF.